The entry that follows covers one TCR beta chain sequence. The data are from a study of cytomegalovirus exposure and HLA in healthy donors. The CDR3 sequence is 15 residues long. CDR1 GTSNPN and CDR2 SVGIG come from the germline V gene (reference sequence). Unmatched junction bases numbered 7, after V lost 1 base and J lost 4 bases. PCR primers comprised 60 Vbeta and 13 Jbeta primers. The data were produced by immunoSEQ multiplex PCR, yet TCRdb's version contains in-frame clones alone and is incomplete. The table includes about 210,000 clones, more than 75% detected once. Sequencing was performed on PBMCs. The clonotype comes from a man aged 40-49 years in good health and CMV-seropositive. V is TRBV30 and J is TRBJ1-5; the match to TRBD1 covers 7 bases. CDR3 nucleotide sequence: TGTGCCTGGAGTGCCCCGGGACAGATTAATCAGCCCCAGCATTTT. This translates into CAWSAPGQINQPQHF. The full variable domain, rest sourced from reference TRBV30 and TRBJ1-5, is SQTIHQWPATLVQPVGSPLSLECTVEGTSNPNLYWYRQAAGRGLQLLFYSVGIGQISSEVPQNLSASRPQDRQFILSSKKLLLSDSGFYLCAWSAPGQINQPQHFGDGTRLSIL.